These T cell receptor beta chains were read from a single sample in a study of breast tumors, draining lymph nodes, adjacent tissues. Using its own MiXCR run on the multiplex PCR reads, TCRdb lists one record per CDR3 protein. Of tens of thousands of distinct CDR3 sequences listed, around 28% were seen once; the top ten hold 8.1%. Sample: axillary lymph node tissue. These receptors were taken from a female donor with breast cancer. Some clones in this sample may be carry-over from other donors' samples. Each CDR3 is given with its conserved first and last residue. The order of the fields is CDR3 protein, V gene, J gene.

CSAGDVSFSTGNTIYF	TRBV20-1	TRBJ1-3
CASSSSGNTTYF	TRBV5-1	TRBJ1-3
CASSFGTSGINEQFF	TRBV4-3	TRBJ2-1
CASSLRGRRNIQYF	TRBV28	TRBJ2-4
CASSTLGQPQHF	TRBV5-6	TRBJ1-5
CASRPGGRSYEQYF	TRBV12-3/TRBV12-4	TRBJ2-7
CASTRGNSPLHF	TRBV9	TRBJ1-6
CASSVGTVAGNTTYF	TRBV9	TRBJ1-3
CASSISQGLEAFF	TRBV19	TRBJ1-1
CASTSMGQLQETQYF	TRBV2	TRBJ2-5
CVSSSIGGPGEKRFF	TRBV9	TRBJ1-4
CASSSGAGGGETQYF	TRBV7-9	TRBJ2-5
CAWSVGGGGRPQHF	TRBV30	TRBJ1-5
CSASSVGGNSNQPQHF	TRBV20-1	TRBJ1-5
CASSLAGTGVYNGYTF	TRBV7-2	TRBJ1-2
CASSRSAGAPKFF	TRBV6-2/TRBV6-3	TRBJ2-1
CASSASTGELFF	TRBV9	TRBJ2-2
CASSTTTKLAEAFF	TRBV11-2	TRBJ1-1
CARLRDRVGQETQYF	TRBV6-1	TRBJ2-5
CASSENRVENSPLYF	TRBV2	TRBJ1-6
CASSLVRAVKTQYF	TRBV11-3	TRBJ2-5
CASCAVNQPQHF	TRBV19	TRBJ1-5
CASSQPGGDTQYF	TRBV4-1	TRBJ2-3
CASGSLAGDRNEQFF	TRBV7-3	TRBJ2-1
CASSQISGKRYNEQFF	TRBV4-1	TRBJ2-1
CASSLGGTTEAFF	TRBV5-1	TRBJ1-1
CATSRARSGTTTF	TRBV15	TRBJ2-7
CASSDQGVNEKLFF	TRBV6-1	TRBJ1-4
CASNYEPGQGTLVNAEAFF	TRBV6-2/TRBV6-3	TRBJ1-1
CASSIWGTSNEQFF	TRBV19	TRBJ2-1
CASSISSGGHNEQFF	TRBV19	TRBJ2-1
CASSLDVGGYEQYF	TRBV3-1	TRBJ2-7